This TCR beta chain was recovered during a study of T cells after yellow fever vaccination. General study results and limits: Once the booster was given, most primary-vaccination clones reappeared, at about 96% for CD4 and more than 85% for CD8.

TCRdb re-derived calls from the 5' RACE reads in MiXCR, one entry per CDR3 protein. This table has some 120,000 distinct CDR3 sequences, 13% to 15% appearing once. Note on this clonotype: Its antigen is unknown.

With V trimmed by 7 bases and J by 3 bases, 7 bases remained unmatched. The CDR3 runs 14 residues. In germline, CDR1 is MNHEY, CDR2 SVGAGI. This chain connects TRBV6-5 to TRBJ2-3, with 7 bases that match TRBD1. The specimen was CD8+ T cells sorted from PBMCs, collected 5 days after the yellow fever booster vaccination. The clonotype originates from a man aged 18 to 35 who received the YFV17D yellow fever vaccine. Written as DNA, the CDR3 is TGTGCCAGCACCCCCCAGGGGGAGACAGATACGCAGTATTTT. It yields the protein CASTPQGETDTQYF.